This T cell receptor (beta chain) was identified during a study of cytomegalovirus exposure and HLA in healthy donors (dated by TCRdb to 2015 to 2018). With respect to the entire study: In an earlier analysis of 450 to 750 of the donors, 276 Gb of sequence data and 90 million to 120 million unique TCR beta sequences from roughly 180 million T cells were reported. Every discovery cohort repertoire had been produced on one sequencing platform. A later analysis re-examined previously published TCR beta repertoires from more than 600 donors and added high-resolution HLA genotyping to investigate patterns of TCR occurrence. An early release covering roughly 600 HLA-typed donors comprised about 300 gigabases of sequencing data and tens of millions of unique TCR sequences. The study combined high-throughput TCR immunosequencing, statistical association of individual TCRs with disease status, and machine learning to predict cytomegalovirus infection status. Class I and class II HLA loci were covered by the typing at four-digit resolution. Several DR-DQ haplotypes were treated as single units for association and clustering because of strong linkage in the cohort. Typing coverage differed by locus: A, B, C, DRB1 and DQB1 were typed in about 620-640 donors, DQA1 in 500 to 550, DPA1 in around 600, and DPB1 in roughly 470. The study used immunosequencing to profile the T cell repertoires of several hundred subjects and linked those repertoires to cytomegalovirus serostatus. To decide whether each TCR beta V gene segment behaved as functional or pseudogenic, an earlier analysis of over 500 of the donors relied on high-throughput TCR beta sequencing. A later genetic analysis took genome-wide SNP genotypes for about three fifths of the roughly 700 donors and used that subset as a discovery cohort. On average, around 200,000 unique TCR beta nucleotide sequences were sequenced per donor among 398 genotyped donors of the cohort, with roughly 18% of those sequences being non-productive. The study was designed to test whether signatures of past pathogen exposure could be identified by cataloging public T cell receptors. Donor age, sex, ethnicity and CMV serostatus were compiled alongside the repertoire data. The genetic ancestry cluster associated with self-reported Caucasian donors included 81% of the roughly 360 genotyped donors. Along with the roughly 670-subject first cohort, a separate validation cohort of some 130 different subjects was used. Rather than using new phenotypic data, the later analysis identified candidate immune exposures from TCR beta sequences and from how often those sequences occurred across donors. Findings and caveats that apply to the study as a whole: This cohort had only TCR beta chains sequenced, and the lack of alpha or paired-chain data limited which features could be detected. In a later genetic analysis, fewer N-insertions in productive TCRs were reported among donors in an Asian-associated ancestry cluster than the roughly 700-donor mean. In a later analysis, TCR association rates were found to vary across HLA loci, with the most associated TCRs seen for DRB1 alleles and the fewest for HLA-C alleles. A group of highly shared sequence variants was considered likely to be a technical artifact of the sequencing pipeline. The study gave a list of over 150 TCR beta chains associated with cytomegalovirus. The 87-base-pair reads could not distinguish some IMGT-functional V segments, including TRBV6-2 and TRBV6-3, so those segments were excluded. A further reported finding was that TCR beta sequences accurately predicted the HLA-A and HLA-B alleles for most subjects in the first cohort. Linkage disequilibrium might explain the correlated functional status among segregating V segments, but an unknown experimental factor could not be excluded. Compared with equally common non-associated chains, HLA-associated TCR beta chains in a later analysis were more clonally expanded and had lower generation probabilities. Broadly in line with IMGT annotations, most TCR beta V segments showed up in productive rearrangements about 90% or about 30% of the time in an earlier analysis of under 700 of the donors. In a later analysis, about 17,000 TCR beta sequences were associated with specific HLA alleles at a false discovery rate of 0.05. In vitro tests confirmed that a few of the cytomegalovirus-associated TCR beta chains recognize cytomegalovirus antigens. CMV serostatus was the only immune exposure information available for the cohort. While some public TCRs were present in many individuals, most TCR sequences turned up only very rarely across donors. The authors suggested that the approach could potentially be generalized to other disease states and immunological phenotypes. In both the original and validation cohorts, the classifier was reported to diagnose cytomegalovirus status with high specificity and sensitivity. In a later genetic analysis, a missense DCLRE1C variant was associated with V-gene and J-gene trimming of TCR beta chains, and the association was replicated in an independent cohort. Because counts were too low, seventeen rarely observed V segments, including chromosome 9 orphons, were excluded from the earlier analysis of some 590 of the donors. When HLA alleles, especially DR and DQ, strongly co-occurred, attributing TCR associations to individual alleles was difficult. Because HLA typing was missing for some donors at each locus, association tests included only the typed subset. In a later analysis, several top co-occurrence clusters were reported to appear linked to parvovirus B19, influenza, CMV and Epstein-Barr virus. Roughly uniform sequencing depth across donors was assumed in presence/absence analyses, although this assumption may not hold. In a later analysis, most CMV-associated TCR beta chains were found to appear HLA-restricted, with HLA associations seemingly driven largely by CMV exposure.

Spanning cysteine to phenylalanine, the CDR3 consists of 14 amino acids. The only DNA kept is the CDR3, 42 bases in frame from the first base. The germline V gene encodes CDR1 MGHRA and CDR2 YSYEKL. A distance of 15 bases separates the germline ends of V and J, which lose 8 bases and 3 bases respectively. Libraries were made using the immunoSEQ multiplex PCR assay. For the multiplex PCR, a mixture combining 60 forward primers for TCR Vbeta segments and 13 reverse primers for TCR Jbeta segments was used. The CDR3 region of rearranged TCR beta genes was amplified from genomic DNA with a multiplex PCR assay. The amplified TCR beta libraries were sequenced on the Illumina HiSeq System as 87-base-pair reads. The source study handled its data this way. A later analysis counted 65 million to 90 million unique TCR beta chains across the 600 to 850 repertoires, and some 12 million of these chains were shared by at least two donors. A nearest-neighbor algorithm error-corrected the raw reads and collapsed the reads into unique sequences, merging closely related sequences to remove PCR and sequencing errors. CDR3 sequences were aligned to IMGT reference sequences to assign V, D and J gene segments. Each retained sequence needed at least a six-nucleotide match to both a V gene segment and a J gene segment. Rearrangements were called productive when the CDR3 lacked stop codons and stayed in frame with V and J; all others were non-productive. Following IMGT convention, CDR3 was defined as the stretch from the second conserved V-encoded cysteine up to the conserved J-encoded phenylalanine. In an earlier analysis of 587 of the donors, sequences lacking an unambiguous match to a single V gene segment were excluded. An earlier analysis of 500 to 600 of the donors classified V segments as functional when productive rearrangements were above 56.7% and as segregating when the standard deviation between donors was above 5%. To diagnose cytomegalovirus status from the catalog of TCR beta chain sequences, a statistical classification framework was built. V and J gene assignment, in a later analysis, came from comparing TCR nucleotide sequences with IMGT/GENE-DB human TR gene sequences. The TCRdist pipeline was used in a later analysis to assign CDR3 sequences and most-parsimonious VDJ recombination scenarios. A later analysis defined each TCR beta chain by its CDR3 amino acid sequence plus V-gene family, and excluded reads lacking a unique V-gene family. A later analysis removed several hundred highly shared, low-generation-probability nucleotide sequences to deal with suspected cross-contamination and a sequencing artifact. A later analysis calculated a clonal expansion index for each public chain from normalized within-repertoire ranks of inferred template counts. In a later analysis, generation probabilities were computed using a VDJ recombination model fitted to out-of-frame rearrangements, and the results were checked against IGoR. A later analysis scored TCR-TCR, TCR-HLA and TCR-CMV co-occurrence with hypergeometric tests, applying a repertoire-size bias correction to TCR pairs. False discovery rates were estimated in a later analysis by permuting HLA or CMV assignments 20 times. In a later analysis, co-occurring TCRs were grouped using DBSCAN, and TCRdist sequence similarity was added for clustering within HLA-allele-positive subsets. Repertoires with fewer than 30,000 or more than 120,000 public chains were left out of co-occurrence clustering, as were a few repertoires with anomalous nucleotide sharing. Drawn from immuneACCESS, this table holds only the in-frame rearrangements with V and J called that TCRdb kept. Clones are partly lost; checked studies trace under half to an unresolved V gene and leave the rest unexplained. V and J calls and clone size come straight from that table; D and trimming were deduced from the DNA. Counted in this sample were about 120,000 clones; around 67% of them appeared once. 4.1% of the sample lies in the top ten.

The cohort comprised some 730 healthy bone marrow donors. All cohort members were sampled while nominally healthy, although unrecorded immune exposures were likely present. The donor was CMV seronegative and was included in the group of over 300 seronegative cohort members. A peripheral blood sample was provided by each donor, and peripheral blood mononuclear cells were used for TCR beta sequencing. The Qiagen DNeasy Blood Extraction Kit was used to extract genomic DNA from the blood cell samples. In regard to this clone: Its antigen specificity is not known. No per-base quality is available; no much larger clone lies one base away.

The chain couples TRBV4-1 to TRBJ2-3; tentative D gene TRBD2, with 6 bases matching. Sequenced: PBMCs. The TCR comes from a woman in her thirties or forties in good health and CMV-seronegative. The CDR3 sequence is CASARGTATDTQYF. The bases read TGCGCCAGCGCCCGCGGGACTGCGACAGATACGCAGTATTTT.